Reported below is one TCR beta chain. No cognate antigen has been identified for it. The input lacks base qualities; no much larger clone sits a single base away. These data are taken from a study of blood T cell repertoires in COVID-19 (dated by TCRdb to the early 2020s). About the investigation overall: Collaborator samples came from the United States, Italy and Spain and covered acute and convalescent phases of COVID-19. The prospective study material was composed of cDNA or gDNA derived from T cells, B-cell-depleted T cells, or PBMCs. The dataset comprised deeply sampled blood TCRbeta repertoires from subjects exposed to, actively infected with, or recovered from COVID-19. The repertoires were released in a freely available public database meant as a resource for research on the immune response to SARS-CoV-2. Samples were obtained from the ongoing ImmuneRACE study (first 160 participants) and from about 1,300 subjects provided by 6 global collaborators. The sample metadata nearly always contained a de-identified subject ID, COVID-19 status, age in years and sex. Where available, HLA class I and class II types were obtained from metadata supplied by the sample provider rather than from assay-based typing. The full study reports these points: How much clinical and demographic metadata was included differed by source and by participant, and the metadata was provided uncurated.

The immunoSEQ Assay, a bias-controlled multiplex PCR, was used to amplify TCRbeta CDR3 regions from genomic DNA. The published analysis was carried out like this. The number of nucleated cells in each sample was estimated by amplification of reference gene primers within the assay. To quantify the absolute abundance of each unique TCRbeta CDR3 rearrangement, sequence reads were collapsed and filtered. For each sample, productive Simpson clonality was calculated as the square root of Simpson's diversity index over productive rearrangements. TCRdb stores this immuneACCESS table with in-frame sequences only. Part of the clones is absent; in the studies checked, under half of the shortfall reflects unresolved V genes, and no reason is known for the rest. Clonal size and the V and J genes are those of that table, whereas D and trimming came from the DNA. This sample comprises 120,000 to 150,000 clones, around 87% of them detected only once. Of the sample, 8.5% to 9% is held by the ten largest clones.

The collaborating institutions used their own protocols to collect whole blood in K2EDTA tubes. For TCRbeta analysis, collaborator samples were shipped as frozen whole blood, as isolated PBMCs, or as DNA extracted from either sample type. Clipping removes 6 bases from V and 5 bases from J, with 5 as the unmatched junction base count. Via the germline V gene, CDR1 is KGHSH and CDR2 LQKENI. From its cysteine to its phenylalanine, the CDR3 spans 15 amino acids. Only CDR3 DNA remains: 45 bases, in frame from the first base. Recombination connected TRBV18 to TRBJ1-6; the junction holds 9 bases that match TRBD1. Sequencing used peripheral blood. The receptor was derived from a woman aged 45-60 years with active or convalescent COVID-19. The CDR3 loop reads CASSRRQGDNSPLHF. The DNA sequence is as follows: TGTGCCAGCTCCAGGAGACAGGGGGATAATTCACCCCTCCACTTT. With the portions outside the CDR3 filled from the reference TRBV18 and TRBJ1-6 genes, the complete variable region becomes NAGVMQNPRHLVRRRGQEARLRCSPMKGHSHVYWYRQLPEEGLKFMVYLQKENIIDESGMPKERFSAEFPKEGPSILRIQQVVRGDSAAYFCASSRRQGDNSPLHFGNGTRLTVT.